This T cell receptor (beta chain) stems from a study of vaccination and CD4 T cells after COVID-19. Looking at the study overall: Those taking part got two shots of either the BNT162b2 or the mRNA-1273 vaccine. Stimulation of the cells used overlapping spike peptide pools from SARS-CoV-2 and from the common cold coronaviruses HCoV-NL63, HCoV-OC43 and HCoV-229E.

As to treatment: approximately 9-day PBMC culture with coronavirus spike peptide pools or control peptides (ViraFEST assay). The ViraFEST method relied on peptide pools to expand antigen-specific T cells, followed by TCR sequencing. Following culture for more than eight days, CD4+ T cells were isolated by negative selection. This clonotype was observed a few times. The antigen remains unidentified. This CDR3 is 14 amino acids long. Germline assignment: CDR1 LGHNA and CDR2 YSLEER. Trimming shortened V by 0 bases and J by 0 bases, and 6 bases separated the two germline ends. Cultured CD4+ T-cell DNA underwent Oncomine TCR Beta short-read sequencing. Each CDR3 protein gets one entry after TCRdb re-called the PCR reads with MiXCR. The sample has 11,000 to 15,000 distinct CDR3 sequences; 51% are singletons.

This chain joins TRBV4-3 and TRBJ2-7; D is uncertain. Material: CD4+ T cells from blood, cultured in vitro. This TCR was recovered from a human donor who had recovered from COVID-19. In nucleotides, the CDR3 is TGCGCCAGCAGCCAAGACAGGAGCTCCTACGAGCAGTACTTC. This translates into CASSQDRSSYEQYF.